This TCR beta chain originates from a study of monozygotic twins with cystic fibrosis. The table came from immunoSEQ multiplex PCR; TCRdb's copy has only in-frame clones and leaves some out. Among about 26,000 clones, roughly 96% were seen once, and the ten largest hold 2.5% to 3.5%. Findings of the study overall: V usage most resembled the co-twin in 13 of 16 pairs. Monozygotic CF twins shared more identical nucleotide clonotypes than unrelated patients.

A word on this clone: Its target is not known.

CDR3 length equals 17 residues. Germline CDR1 reads MGHRA; CDR2 reads YSYEKL. Trimming took 1 base from V and 8 from J; bases not matched to a gene: 10. This TCR came from a girl aged 2 to 10 with cystic fibrosis. V usage is TRBV4-1 and J usage is TRBJ2-1, with 11 bases identical to TRBD2. Source material: blood. The CDR3 reads CASSQGLAGFRVDEQFF. The DNA for the CDR3 is TGCGCCAGCAGCCAAGGACTAGCGGGATTCAGGGTGGATGAGCAGTTCTTC.